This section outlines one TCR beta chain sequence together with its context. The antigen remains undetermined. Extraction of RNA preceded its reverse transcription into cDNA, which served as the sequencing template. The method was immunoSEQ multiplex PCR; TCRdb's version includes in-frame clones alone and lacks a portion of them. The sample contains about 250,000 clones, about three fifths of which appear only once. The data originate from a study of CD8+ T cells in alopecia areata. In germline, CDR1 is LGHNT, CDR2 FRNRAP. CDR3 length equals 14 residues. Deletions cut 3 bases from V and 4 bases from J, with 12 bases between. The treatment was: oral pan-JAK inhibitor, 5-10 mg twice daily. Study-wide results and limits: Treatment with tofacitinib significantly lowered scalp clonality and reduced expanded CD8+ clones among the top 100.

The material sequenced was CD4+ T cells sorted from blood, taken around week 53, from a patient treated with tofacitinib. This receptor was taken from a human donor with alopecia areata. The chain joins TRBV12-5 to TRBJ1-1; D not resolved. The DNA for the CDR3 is TGTGCTAGTGGTTTAGGCGGAGTCCTCACTGAAGCTTTCTTT. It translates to CASGLGGVLTEAFF.